One T cell receptor beta chain is described in this entry. Its antigen is unidentified. Constant-segment primers and 5'RACE yielded cDNA libraries for TCR alpha and TCR beta, each carrying sample barcodes and UMIs. TCRdb itself ran the 5' RACE reads through MiXCR, one entry per CDR3 protein. This repertoire shows hundreds of thousands of distinct CDR3 sequences, roughly 18% found once; its top ten account for around 12%. These data come from a study of T-cell memory formation after mild COVID-19. Study findings and constraints: That cross-reactive memory joined was suggested by some responding clones appearing in pre-infection memory.

Germline loops: CDR1 LNHDA, CDR2 SQIVND (reference sequence). The CDR3 has 13 residues. V gave up 3 bases and J gave up 9 bases, with 12 bases separating them. The V call is TRBV19, the J call TRBJ2-1; D gene uncertain. This sequence originates from an adult woman who had mild COVID-19 (a few samples of this study predate the infection). Cell type and time point are not known. Sequenced input: PBMCs or a T cell subset sorted from them (not recorded which). The chain's CDR3 is CASSISQMGEQFF. In DNA form, the CDR3 reads TGTGCCAGTAGTATTTCACAGATGGGTGAGCAGTTCTTC.